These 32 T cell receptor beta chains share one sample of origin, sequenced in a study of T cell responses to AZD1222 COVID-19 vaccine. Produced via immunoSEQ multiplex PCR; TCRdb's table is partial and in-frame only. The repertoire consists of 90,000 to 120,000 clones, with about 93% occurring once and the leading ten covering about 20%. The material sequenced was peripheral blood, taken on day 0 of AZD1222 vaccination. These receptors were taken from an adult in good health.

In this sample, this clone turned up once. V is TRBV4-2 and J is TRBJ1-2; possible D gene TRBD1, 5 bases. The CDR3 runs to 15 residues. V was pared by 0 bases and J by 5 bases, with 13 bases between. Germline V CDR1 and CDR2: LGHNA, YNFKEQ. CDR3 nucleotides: TGTGCCAGCAGCCAAGAATCGGCACAGGATTATGGCTACACCTTC. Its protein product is CASSQESAQDYGYTF.

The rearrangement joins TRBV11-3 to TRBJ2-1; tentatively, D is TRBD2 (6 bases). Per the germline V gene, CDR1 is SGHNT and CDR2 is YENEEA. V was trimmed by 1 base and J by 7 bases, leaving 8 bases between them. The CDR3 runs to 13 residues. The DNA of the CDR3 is TGTGCCAGCAGCTTAGGGGAGGTGAATGAGCAGTTCTTC. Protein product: CASSLGEVNEQFF.

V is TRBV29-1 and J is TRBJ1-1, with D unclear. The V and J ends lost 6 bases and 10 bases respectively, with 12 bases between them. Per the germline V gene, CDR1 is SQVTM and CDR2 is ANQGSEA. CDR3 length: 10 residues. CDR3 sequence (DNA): TGCAGCGTGATCTCACCCCCAGCTTTCTTT. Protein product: CSVISPPAFF.

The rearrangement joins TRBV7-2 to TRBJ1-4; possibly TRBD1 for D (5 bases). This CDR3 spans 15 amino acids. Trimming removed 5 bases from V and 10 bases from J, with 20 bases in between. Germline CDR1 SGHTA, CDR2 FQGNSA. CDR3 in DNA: TGTGCCAGCAGCCCTGTGGGGGGGGATAGTGTAAAACTGTTTTTT. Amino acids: CASSPVGGDSVKLFF.

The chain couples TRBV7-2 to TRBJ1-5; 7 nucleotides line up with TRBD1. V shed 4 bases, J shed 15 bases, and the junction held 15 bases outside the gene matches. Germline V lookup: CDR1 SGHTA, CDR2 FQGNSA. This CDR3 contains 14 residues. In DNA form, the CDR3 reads TGTGCCAGCAGCTCGCGAGGTTTCGGGACAGAGAGGCATTTT. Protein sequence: CASSSRGFGTERHF. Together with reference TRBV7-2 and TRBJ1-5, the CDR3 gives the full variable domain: GAGVSQSPSNKVTEKGKDVELRCDPISGHTALYWYRQSLGQGLEFLIYFQGNSAPDKSGLPSDRFSAERTGGSVSTLTIQRTQQEDSAVYLCASSSRGFGTERHFGDGTRLSIL.

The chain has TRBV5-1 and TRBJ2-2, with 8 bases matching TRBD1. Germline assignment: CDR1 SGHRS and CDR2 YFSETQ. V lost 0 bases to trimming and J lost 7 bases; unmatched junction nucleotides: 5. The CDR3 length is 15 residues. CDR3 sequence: CASSLEAGGRGELFF. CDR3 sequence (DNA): TGCGCCAGCAGCTTGGAGGCAGGGGGCCGCGGGGAGCTGTTTTTT.

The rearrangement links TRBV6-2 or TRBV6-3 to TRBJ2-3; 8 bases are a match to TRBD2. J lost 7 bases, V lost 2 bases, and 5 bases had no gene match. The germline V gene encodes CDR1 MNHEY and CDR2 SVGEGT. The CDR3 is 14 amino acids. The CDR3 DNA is TGTGCCAGCAGTTACAGGGCTAGCGGGCATACGCAGTATTTT. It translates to CASSYRASGHTQYF.

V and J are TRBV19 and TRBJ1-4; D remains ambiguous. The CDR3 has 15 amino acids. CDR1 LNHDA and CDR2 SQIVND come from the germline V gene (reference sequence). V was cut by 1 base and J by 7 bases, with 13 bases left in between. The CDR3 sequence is CASSIGGVFGEKLFF. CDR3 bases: TGTGCCAGTAGTATAGGGGGAGTATTTGGTGAAAAACTGTTTTTT.

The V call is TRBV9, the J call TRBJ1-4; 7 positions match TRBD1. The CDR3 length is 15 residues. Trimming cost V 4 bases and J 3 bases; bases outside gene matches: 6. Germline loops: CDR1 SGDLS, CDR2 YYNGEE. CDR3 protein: CASSLQGRANEKLFF. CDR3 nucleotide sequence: TGTGCCAGCAGCTTACAGGGGCGAGCTAATGAAAAACTGTTTTTT.

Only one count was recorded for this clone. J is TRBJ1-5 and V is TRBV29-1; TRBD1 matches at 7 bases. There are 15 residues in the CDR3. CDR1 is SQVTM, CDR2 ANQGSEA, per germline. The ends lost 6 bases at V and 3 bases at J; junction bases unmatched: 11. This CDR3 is CSVALGGGPNQPQHF. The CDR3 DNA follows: TGCAGCGTAGCGCTTGGAGGGGGCCCCAATCAGCCCCAGCATTTT.

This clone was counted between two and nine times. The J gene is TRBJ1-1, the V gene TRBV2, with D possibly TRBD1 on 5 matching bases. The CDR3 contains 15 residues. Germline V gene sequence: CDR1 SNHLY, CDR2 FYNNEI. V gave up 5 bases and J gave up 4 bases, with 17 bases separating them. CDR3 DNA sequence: TGTGCCAGCAGTCCCCGGGGGAGGGGTAGCACTGAAGCTTTCTTT. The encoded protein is CASSPRGRGSTEAFF.

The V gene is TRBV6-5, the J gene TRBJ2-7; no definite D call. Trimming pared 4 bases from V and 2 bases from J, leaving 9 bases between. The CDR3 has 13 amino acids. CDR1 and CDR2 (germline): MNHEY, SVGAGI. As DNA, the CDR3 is TGTGCCAGCAGTTCCAACTTCCCCTACGAGCAGTACTTC. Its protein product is CASSSNFPYEQYF.

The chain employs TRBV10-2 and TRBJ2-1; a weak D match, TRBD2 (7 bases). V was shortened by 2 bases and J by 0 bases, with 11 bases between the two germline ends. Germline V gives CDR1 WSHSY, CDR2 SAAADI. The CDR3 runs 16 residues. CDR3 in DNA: TGCGCCAGCAGTGAGGTGGGGGGGGCCTCCTACAATGAGCAGTTCTTC. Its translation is CASSEVGGASYNEQFF.

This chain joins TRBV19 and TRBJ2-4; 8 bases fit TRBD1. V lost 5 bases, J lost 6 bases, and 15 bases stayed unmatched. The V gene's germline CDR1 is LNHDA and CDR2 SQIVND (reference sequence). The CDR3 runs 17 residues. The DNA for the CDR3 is TGTGCCAGTAGTGGGCCCTTCAGGGGGCTTGGAGGAAACATTCAGTACTTC. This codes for CASSGPFRGLGGNIQYF.

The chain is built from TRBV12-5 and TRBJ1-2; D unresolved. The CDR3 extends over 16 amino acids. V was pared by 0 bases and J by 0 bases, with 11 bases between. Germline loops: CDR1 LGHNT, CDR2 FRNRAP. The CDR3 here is CASGLVREVANYGYTF. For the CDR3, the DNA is TGTGCTAGTGGTTTGGTACGAGAGGTAGCTAACTATGGCTACACCTTC.

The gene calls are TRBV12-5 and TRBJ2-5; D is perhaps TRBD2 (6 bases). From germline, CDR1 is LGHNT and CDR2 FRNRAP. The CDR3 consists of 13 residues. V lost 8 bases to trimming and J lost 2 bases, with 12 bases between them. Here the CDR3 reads CASRGSGQETQYF. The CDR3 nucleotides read TGTGCTAGTAGGGGAAGCGGGCAAGAGACCCAGTACTTC.

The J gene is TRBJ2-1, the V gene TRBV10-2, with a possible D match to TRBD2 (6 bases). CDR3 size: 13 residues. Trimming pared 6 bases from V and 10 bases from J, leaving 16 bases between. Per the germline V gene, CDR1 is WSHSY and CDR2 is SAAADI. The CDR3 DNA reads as TGCGCCAGCAGCGTGACTAGGGAAAACGAGCAGTTCTTC. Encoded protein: CASSVTRENEQFF.

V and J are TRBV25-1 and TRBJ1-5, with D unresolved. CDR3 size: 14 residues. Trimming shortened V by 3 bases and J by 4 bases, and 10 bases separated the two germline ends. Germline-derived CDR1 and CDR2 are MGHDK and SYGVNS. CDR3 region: CASSEGRVNQPQHF. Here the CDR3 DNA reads TGTGCCAGCAGTGAGGGAAGGGTTAATCAGCCCCAGCATTTT.

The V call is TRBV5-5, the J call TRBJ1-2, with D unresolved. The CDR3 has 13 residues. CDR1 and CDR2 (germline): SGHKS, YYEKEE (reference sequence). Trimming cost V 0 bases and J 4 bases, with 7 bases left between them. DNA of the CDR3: TGTGCCAGCAGCTTGGTCGCAGTCTATGGCTACACCTTC. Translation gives CASSLVAVYGYTF.

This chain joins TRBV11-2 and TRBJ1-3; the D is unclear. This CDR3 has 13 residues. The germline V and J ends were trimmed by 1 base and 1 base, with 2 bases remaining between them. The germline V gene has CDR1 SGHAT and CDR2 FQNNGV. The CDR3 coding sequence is TGTGCCAGCAGCTTAGGATCTGGAAACACCATATATTTT. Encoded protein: CASSLGSGNTIYF.

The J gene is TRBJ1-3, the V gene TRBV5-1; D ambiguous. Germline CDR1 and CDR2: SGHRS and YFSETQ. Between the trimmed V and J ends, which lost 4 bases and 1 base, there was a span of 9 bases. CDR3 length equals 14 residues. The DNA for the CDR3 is TGCGCCAGCAGCACGGACGTATCTGGAAACACCATATATTTT. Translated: CASSTDVSGNTIYF. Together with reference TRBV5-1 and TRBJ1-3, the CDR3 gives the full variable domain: KAGVTQTPRYLIKTRGQQVTLSCSPISGHRSVSWYQQTPGQGLQFLFEYFSETQRNKGNFPGRFSGRQFSNSRSEMNVSTLELGDSALYLCASSTDVSGNTIYFGEGSWLTVV.

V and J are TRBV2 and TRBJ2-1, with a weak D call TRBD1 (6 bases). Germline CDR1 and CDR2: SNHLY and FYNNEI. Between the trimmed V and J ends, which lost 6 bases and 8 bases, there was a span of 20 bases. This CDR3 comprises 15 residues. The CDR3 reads CASRPGHLRVDEQFF. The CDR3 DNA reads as TGTGCCAGCAGGCCGGGACATCTAAGAGTCGATGAGCAGTTCTTC. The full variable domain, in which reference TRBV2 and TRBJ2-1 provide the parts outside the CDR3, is EPEVTQTPSHQVTQMGQEVILRCVPISNHLYFYWYRQILGQKVEFLVSFYNNEISEKSEIFDDQFSVERPDGSNFTLKIRSTKLEDSAMYFCASRPGHLRVDEQFFGPGTRLTVL.

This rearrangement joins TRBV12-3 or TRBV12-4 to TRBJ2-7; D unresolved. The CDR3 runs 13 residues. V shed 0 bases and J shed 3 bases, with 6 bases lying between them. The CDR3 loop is CASSLALFYEQYF. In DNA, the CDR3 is TGTGCCAGCAGTTTAGCGCTATTCTACGAGCAGTACTTC.

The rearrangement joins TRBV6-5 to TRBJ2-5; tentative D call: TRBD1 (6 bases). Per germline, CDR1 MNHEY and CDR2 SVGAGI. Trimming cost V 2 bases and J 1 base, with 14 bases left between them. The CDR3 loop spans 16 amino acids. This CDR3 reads CASSYGTGPGQETQYF. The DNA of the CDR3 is TGTGCCAGCAGTTACGGCACAGGGCCGGGCCAAGAGACCCAGTACTTC.

CDR3 protein: CASSSRTGQRNEKLFF. The CDR3 region has the DNA TGTGCCAGCAGCTCACGGACGGGACAGCGTAATGAAAAACTGTTTTTT. The V call is TRBV5-6, the J call TRBJ1-4; 7 nucleotides line up with TRBD1. The J segment lost 4 bases and the V segment lost 3 bases, leaving 9 bases of the junction unmatched. Germline loops: CDR1 SGHDT, CDR2 YYEEEE. CDR3 length equals 16 residues. The full variable domain, in which reference TRBV5-6 and TRBJ1-4 provide the parts outside the CDR3, is DAGVTQSPTHLIKTRGQQVTLRCSPKSGHDTVSWYQQALGQGPQFIFQYYEEEERQRGNFPDRFSGHQFPNYSSELNVNALLLGDSALYLCASSSRTGQRNEKLFFGSGTQLSVL.

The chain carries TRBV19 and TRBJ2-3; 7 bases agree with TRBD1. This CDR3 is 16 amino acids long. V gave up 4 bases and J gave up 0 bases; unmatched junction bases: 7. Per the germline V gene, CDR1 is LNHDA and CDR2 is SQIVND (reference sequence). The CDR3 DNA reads TGTGCCAGTAGTAAAATAGGACAGGAGAGCACAGATACGCAGTATTTT. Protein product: CASSKIGQESTDTQYF.

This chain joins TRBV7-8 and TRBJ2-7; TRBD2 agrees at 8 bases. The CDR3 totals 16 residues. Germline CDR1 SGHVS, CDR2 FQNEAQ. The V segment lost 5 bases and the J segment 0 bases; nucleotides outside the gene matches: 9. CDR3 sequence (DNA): TGTGCCAGCAGCCCGCGGGACGGGAGGGACTCCTACGAGCAGTACTTC. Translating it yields CASSPRDGRDSYEQYF.

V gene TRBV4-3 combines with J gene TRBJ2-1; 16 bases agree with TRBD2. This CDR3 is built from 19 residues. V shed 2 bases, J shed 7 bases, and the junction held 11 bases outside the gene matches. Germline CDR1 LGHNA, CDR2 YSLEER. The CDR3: CASSQPPGLAGGVRNEQFF. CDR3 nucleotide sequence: TGCGCCAGCAGCCAACCACCGGGACTAGCGGGGGGGGTTCGAAATGAGCAGTTCTTC.

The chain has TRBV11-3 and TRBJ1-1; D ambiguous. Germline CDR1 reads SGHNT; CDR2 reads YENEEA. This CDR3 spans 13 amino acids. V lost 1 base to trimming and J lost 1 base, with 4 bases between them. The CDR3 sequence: CASSLGQNTEAFF. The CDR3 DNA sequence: TGTGCCAGCAGCTTAGGTCAGAACACTGAAGCTTTCTTT.

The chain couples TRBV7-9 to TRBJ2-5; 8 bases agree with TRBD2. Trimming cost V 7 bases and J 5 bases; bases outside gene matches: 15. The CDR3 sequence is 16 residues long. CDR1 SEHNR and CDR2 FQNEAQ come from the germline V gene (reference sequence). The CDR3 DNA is TGTGCCAGCACCCAAACCGCGGGGGGCCTATGGGAGACCCAGTACTTC. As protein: CASTQTAGGLWETQYF.

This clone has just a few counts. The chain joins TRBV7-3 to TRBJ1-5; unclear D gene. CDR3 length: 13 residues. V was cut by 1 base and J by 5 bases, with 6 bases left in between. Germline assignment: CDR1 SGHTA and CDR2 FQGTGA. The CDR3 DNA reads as TGTGCCAGCAGCTTAAATCGGGATCAGCCCCAGCATTTT. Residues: CASSLNRDQPQHF.

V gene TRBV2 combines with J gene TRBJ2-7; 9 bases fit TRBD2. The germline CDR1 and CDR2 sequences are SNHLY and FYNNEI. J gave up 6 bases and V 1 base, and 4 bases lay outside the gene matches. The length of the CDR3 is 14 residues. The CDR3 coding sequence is TGTGCCAGCAGTGAAGTGCTAGCGGGGTCCGAGCAGTACTTC. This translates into CASSEVLAGSEQYF.